This entry concerns a single T cell receptor (beta chain). The CDR3 is made up of 18 amino acids. Trimming removed 3 bases from V and 5 bases from J; junction bases left unmatched: 16. Germline V CDR1 and CDR2: MNHNS, SASEGT. The data were obtained in a study of blood T cell repertoires in COVID-19. Study-wide background: The samples span acute and convalescent COVID-19 from the United States, Italy and Spain.

As originally analysed: Counts of nucleated cells, estimated from reference gene primer amplification, were obtained. TCRdb's copy holds only in-frame clones and misses some; the assay was immunoSEQ multiplex PCR. D and trimming were read from the DNA, whereas the V and J calls and clone size are those reported in that table. The data show roughly 180,000 clones, roughly 85% seen once. The TCR originated in a woman aged 55-70 years with acute or convalescent COVID-19. The rearrangement uses TRBV6-1 and TRBJ1-2; TRBD1 aligns across 9 bases. Specimen: peripheral blood. Here the CDR3 DNA reads TGTGCCAGCAGTGATCCCCGGGACAGGGCTTCTCGGATTTATGGCTACACCTTC. Its translation: CASSDPRDRASRIYGYTF.